These 11 T cell receptor beta chains originate from one sample sequenced in a study of blood T cell repertoires in COVID-19. Libraries were prepared by immunoSEQ multiplex PCR; TCRdb keeps only in-frame clonotypes and omits some of them. The table has 300,000 to 350,000 clones, 87% seen once; the top ten hold less than 2.5%. Sequencing used peripheral blood. The source of these receptors is a man aged 18 to 29 with active or convalescent COVID-19.

V and J are TRBV7-8 and TRBJ2-7; D gene ambiguous. Germline V gene data show CDR1 as SGHVS and CDR2 as FQNEAQ. Between the trimmed V and J ends, which lost 5 bases and 4 bases, there was a span of 21 bases. The CDR3 sequence is 16 residues long. In DNA, the CDR3 is TGTGCCAGCAGCCGAGAGTGGGCAGATGATTGGTACGAGCAGTACTTC. Protein sequence: CASSREWADDWYEQYF.

The rearrangement links TRBV25-1 to TRBJ1-6; D not certain. The CDR3 contains 13 residues. CDR1 MGHDK and CDR2 SYGVNS come from the germline V gene. V lost 8 bases to trimming and J lost 6 bases, with 11 bases between them. CDR3 nucleotide sequence: TGTGCCAGCCACATGGTTTCTAATTCACCCCTCCACTTT. This sequence encodes CASHMVSNSPLHF.

V usage is TRBV7-9 and J usage is TRBJ1-2; 9 bases align to TRBD1. The germline CDR1 and CDR2 sequences are SEHNR and FQNEAQ (reference sequence). The CDR3 has 16 amino acids. V trimming: 5 bases; J trimming: 6 bases; junction bases outside the gene matches: 13. CDR3 in amino acids: CASSKVPGQGVDGYTF. CDR3 nucleotides: TGTGCCAGCAGCAAAGTACCGGGACAGGGAGTTGATGGCTACACCTTC.

In regard to this clone: Other DNA sequences of this sample code for an identical CDR3. The V gene is TRBV6-1, the J gene TRBJ1-6; D remains unclear. CDR3 size: 12 residues. The V gene lost 2 bases and the J gene lost 8 bases, with 4 bases spanning the gap. The germline gives CDR1 MNHNS, CDR2 SASEGT. CDR3 nucleotides: TGTGCCAGCAGTGAACTGTATTCACCCCTCCACTTT. Protein: CASSELYSPLHF.

The chain has TRBV29-1 and TRBJ1-4, with D hard to call. Trimming removed 1 base at V and 6 bases at J, with 3 bases between. Germline V gives CDR1 SQVTM, CDR2 ANQGSEA. The CDR3 loop spans 11 amino acids. CDR3 loop: CSVEAYEKLFF. CDR3 in DNA: TGCAGCGTTGAAGCTTATGAAAAACTGTTTTTT.

The genes are TRBV7-9 and TRBJ1-2; 7 bases are a match to TRBD1. Trimming at V came to 5 bases and at J to 5 bases, leaving 14 bases not matched to a gene. Per germline, CDR1 SEHNR and CDR2 FQNEAQ (reference sequence). The CDR3 totals 16 residues. The CDR3 nucleotides are TGTGCCAGCAGCGCCGCCAACAGGGGAGAATTGTATGGCTACACCTTC. The encoded protein is CASSAANRGELYGYTF. Filled out from reference TRBV7-9 and TRBJ1-2, the complete variable domain reads DTGVSQNPRHKITKRGQNVTFRCDPISEHNRLYWYRQTLGQGPEFLTYFQNEAQLEKSRLLSDRFSAERPKGSFSTLEIQRTEQGDSAMYLCASSAANRGELYGYTFGSGTRLTVV.

The chain combines TRBV15 with TRBJ1-6; D gene ambiguous. The CDR3 runs 16 residues. From germline, CDR1 is LNHNV and CDR2 YYDKDF (reference sequence). V gave up 0 bases and J gave up 10 bases, with 16 bases separating them. Here the CDR3 reads CATSRDRRVLESPLHF. For the CDR3, the DNA is TGTGCCACCAGCAGAGATCGGAGGGTTTTGGAATCACCCCTCCACTTT. Filled out from reference TRBV15 and TRBJ1-6, the complete variable domain reads DAMVIQNPRYQVTQFGKPVTLSCSQTLNHNVMYWYQQKSSQAPKLLFHYYDKDFNNEADTPDNFQSRRPNTSFCFLDIRSPGLGDTAMYLCATSRDRRVLESPLHFGNGTRLTVT.

The chain combines TRBV29-1 with TRBJ1-4; D is ambiguous. The V gene lost 6 bases and the J gene lost 8 bases, with 16 bases spanning the gap. The CDR3 totals 13 residues. The germline CDR1 and CDR2 sequences are SQVTM and ANQGSEA. CDR3 region: CSVAGRLTEKLFF. The CDR3 DNA is TGCAGCGTGGCGGGCAGGTTAACAGAAAAACTGTTTTTT.

V gene TRBV19 combines with J gene TRBJ2-1; 15 nucleotides match TRBD2. Germline CDR1 reads LNHDA; CDR2 reads SQIVND (reference sequence). CDR3 length: 15 residues. V trimming: 6 bases; J trimming: 11 bases; junction bases outside the gene matches: 8. In DNA form, the CDR3 reads TGTGCCAGTAGCACCGGACTAGCGGGAGGGCCGAAGCAGTTCTTC. It encodes CASSTGLAGGPKQFF.

This clone turned up a few times. The chain joins TRBV11-2 to TRBJ2-5; TRBD2 aligns across 7 bases. The CDR3 consists of 16 residues. From germline, CDR1 is SGHAT and CDR2 FQNNGV. Trimming took 1 base from V and 4 from J; bases not matched to a gene: 9. Written as DNA, the CDR3 is TGTGCCAGCAGCTTAGTAGGGACGGGAGGTGGAGAGACCCAGTACTTC. Encoded protein: CASSLVGTGGGETQYF.

This chain connects TRBV3-1 (or the pseudogene TRBV3-2) to TRBJ1-2; 7 bases map to TRBD1. With V trimmed by 1 base and J by 8 bases, 10 bases remained unmatched. This CDR3 has 15 residues. CDR1 and CDR2 from the germline V gene are LGHDT and YNNKEL (reference sequence). The CDR3 coding sequence is TGTGCCAGCAGCCAAGGAGACAGGGCCATTAGAGGCTACACCTTC. This sequence encodes CASSQGDRAIRGYTF.